Here is one T cell receptor (beta chain) with its context. What antigen it recognizes has not been identified. Base qualities are missing; no much larger clone stands one base away. The data belong to a study of OX40 agonist ivuxolimab in advanced cancers. Broadly, across the study: The costimulatory receptor OX40 (CD134) was targeted by ivuxolimab, a fully human IgG2 agonistic monoclonal antibody. Of the roughly 54 dose-escalation patients, hepatocellular carcinoma was present in approximately 20, melanoma in approximately 15, renal cell carcinoma in 9 and head and neck cancer in 9. Intravenous ivuxolimab was administered to patients every 2 weeks at six dose levels: 0.01, 0.1, 0.3, 1.5, 3 and 10 mg/kg. Peripheral TCRbeta sequencing aimed to test whether ivuxolimab altered TCR sequence diversity and caused clonal T-cell expansion. In the dose-escalation cohort, 82.7% of patients were male, and the mean age was approximately 60 years, with a range of roughly 20 to 85. Prior anti-PD-1, anti-PD-L1 or anti-CTLA-4 therapy was permitted, and roughly two fifths of dose-escalation patients had received checkpoint inhibitors. Partial responses occurred in three dose-escalation patients, of whom one had hepatocellular carcinoma and two had cutaneous melanoma. The monotherapy dose-escalation portion (N of about 50 patients) of the phase I ivuxolimab trial is reported in the paper. What the study reported, not specific to this receptor: Clonal expansion of both CD4+ and CD8+ blood T cells was observed from baseline to week 6 at doses 0.1 to 3.0 mg/kg. After ivuxolimab, CD8+ T cells had more expanded clones than CD4+ T cells on average. Low levels of normalized T-cell clonal expansion were also seen in some patients who did not respond. Partial responders in the 0.1-3.0 mg/kg groups had among the lowest normalized peripheral clonal expansion, especially among CD8+ T cells. The antigen specificity of the clonally expanded peripheral T cells was not determined.

Including cysteine and phenylalanine, the CDR3 has 12 amino acids. Left in the record is the CDR3 DNA by itself, 36 bases read in frame from the first base. CDR1 and CDR2 (MDHEN, SYDVKM) derive from the germline V gene. V drops 3 bases and J drops 9 bases, leaving 6 bases in between. The trial excluded patients who had a history of autoimmune disease or were on systemic immunosuppression. Peripheral blood for TCR sequencing was drawn from every dose cohort at baseline, at cycle 4 day 1 and at cycle 7 day 1. The samples were taken from a phase I, first-in-human, multicenter, open-label dose-escalation trial of ivuxolimab. Adults with locally advanced or metastatic melanoma, renal cell, hepatocellular, or head and neck squamous cell carcinoma were enrolled in the trial. Before TCR sequencing, CD4+ T cells and CD8+ T cells were sorted from peripheral blood as separate populations. For sequencing of the TCRbeta CDR3 region, genomic DNA was extracted from the sorted cells. The immunoSEQ Assay was used for sequencing of TCRbeta CDR3 regions. The table was pulled from immuneACCESS by TCRdb, which kept in-frame rearrangements only. Such tables lose some clones; where checked, under half of the loss comes from unresolved V genes, and the rest has no known cause. Counted in this sample were 65,000 to 70,000 clones; roughly nine tenths of them appeared once. The top ten constitute roughly 6% of the sample.

The material was CD4+ or CD8+ T cells sorted from blood, obtained in a trial of the OX40 agonist ivuxolimab. This chain joins TRBV28 to TRBJ1-6; a tentative D call is TRBD1 (5 bases match). The receptor was derived from an adult with an advanced solid tumor such as melanoma, head and neck, liver or kidney cancer. The CDR3 sequence is CASSFQGSPLHF. The DNA reads as follows: TGTGCCAGCAGTTTTCAGGGTTCACCCCTCCACTTT.